A selection of T cell receptor beta chains follows, all from one sample in a study of blood T cells in healthy people across ages. One entry per CDR3 protein, called by TCRdb with MiXCR from the 5' RACE reads. The sample lists about 1.7 million distinct CDR3 sequences, roughly 27% occurring once. Sequenced: blood. All receptors come from a woman aged 25-40 years in good health. Each CDR3 is given with its conserved first and last residue. Each record gives: D gene, J gene, clone size, V gene, CDR3 protein, CDR3 DNA. A D gene is named only where the DNA matches it firmly. Size values are once, few and many counts, or a class for expanded clones, and some rows have none.

>TRBD2|TRBJ2-1|few|TRBV5-6
CASSPYAVTSDHNEQFF
TGTGCCAGCAGCCCCTACGCCGTGACTAGCGACCACAATGAGCAGTTCTTC
>-|TRBJ2-1|-|TRBV20-1
CSVRAYNEQFF
TGCAGTGTTAGAGCCTACAATGAGCAGTTCTTC
>-|TRBJ2-3|many|TRBV7-7
CASSSGVADTQYF
TGTGCCAGCAGCTCAGGGGTGGCAGATACGCAGTATTTT
>-|TRBJ2-1|few|TRBV24-1
CATVRGVNEQFF
TGTGCCACCGTGAGGGGAGTAAATGAGCAGTTCTTC
>TRBD1|TRBJ2-7|-|TRBV12-3/TRBV12-4
CASSLVAGTGYEQYF
TGTGCCAGCAGTTTAGTCGCCGGGACAGGGTACGAGCAGTACTTC
>TRBD2|TRBJ2-1|many|TRBV24-1
CATSAPGRAGNEQFF
TGTGCCACCAGTGCCCCAGGGAGGGCGGGGAATGAGCAGTTCTTC
>TRBD2|TRBJ2-5|once|TRBV3-1
CASSQELTSGDRYQETQYF
TGTGCCAGCAGCCAAGAACTGACTAGCGGGGACCGGTACCAAGAGACCCAGTACTTC
>TRBD1|TRBJ2-7|many|TRBV29-1
CSVQRGTGGEQYF
TGCAGCGTCCAACGGGGCACAGGGGGCGAGCAGTACTTC
>-|TRBJ2-1|many|TRBV7-9
CASAARGEQFF
TGTGCCAGCGCCGCGAGGGGTGAGCAGTTCTTC
>TRBD2|TRBJ2-7|-|TRBV6-2/TRBV6-3
CVSSSRGGAYEQYF
TGTGTCAGCAGTTCGCGCGGGGGTGCCTACGAGCAGTACTTC
>TRBD2|TRBJ2-2|few|TRBV5-1
CASSVLAGGLSPGELFF
TGCGCCAGCAGCGTCCTAGCGGGGGGCCTGTCCCCCGGGGAGCTGTTTTTT
>-|TRBJ1-5|-|TRBV20-1
CSAKGPTGLTPGNQLQHF
TGCAGTGCAAAGGGCCCTACCGGGCTCACCCCTGGCAATCAGCTCCAGCATTTT
>TRBD1|TRBJ1-1|-|TRBV5-6
CASSLWRQGRGMNTEAFF
TGTGCCAGCAGCTTGTGGAGACAGGGAAGGGGCATGAACACTGAAGCTTTCTTT
>-|TRBJ2-7|many|TRBV29-1
CSVGTLRIDEQYF
TGCAGCGTTGGAACCTTACGTATTGACGAGCAGTACTTC
>TRBD2|TRBJ2-2|few|TRBV6-5
CASSRAGVNTGELFF
TGTGCCAGCAGTAGAGCGGGGGTGAACACCGGGGAGCTGTTTTTT
>TRBD1|TRBJ1-1|few|TRBV9
CASSVATFTGDTEAFF
TGTGCCAGCAGCGTAGCCACCTTTACAGGGGACACTGAAGCTTTCTTT
>-|TRBJ2-3|few|TRBV7-3
CVSSTTIRDTQYF
TGTGTCAGCAGCACGACAATTCGAGATACGCAGTATTTT
>-|TRBJ2-4|-|TRBV27
CASSLREGPQYF
TGTGCCAGCAGTTTACGTGAGGGGCCCCAGTACTTC
>TRBD2|TRBJ2-5|few|TRBV24-1
CATSDTSGGAQETQYF
TGTGCCACCAGTGATACAAGCGGGGGGGCCCAAGAGACCCAGTACTTC
>-|TRBJ2-4|few|TRBV15
CATSSNREMNIQYF
TGTGCCACCAGCAGTAATCGGGAGATGAACATTCAGTACTTC
>-|TRBJ2-7|once|TRBV7-2
CTSSLVLSYEQYF
TGTACCAGCAGCTTGGTCCTCTCCTACGAGCAGTACTTC
>-|TRBJ1-1|-|TRBV7-2
CASSLVRTAEAFF
TGTGCCAGCAGCTTAGTAAGGACGGCTGAAGCTTTCTTT
>TRBD2|TRBJ2-7|many|TRBV3-1
CASSHLAGAVYEQYF
TGTGCCAGCAGCCACCTAGCGGGAGCGGTCTACGAGCAGTACTTC
>-|TRBJ2-6|-|TRBV9
CASSDPFPGIGSSGTNVLTF
TGTGCCAGCAGCGACCCTTTTCCGGGCATCGGGAGCTCTGGGACCAACGTCCTGACTTTC
>-|TRBJ1-5|-|TRBV7-2
CASSTRTDQPQHF
TGTGCCAGTAGTACCCGGACCGATCAGCCCCAGCATTTT
>TRBD2|TRBJ2-1|many|TRBV27
CASSSTSGVSYNEQFF
TGTGCCAGCAGTTCCACTAGCGGGGTCTCCTACAATGAGCAGTTCTTC
>-|TRBJ2-7|many|TRBV5-6
CASSLSWRTYEQYF
TGTGCCAGCAGCTTGTCCTGGCGGACCTACGAGCAGTACTTC
>TRBD1|TRBJ1-4|-|TRBV5-1
CASSLRQGGNEKLFF
TGCGCCAGCAGCTTACGACAGGGAGGGAATGAAAAACTGTTTTTT
>TRBD2|TRBJ2-1|-|TRBV2
CASSDLSSGRDEQFF
TGTGCCAGCAGTGACTTATCTAGCGGTCGGGATGAGCAGTTCTTC
>TRBD2|TRBJ2-3|few|TRBV28
CASSSPTSGGTDTQYF
TGTGCCAGCAGTTCCCCTACTAGCGGGGGCACAGATACGCAGTATTTT
>TRBD1|TRBJ2-1|-|TRBV12-3/TRBV12-4
CASSPSDRDGNEQFF
TGTGCCAGCAGTCCCTCAGACAGGGATGGTAATGAGCAGTTCTTC
>-|TRBJ2-3|-|TRBV7-9
CASSRLGGPSTDTQYF
TGTGCCAGCAGCCGCCTAGGGGGGCCTAGCACAGATACGCAGTATTTT
>TRBD2|TRBJ2-1|few|TRBV5-1
CASSGDLAGGYNEQFF
TGCGCCAGCAGCGGGGATCTAGCGGGAGGATACAATGAGCAGTTCTTC
>-|TRBJ2-5|many|TRBV15
CATSRDLARPETQYF
TGTGCCACCAGCAGAGATTTGGCTAGGCCGGAGACCCAGTACTTC
>-|TRBJ1-5|few|TRBV7-8
CASSLALRGSNQPQHF
TGTGCCAGCAGCTTAGCGCTCAGGGGAAGCAATCAGCCCCAGCATTTT
>-|TRBJ1-2|-|TRBV10-3
CAIRDDKVYGYTF
TGTGCCATCCGAGATGACAAGGTCTATGGCTACACCTTC
>-|TRBJ2-7|-|TRBV20-1
CSARGPTTRYEQYF
TGCAGTGCTAGAGGGCCCACCACTAGGTACGAGCAGTACTTC
>-|TRBJ2-1|-|TRBV7-2
CASSLRLGWDEQFF
TGTGCCAGCAGCTTAAGGCTGGGGTGGGATGAGCAGTTCTTC
>-|TRBJ2-1|few|TRBV27
CASSPRGTIYNEQFF
TGTGCCAGCAGCCCCCGGGGCACTATATACAATGAGCAGTTCTTC
>-|TRBJ2-5|-|TRBV18
CASSPLLWETQYF
TGTGCCAGCTCACCATTGTTGTGGGAGACCCAGTACTTC
>TRBD1|TRBJ2-7|many|TRBV12-3/TRBV12-4
CASSRDRSYEQYF
TGTGCCAGCAGCCGGGACAGATCCTACGAGCAGTACTTC
>TRBD1|TRBJ2-7|few|TRBV7-2
CASRLGQVYPYEQYF
TGTGCCAGCAGATTAGGACAGGTCTACCCCTACGAGCAGTACTTC
>-|TRBJ2-1|few|TRBV20-1
CSARGSGIYNEQFF
TGCAGTGCTAGAGGCAGTGGGATATACAATGAGCAGTTCTTC
>TRBD1|TRBJ1-1|few|TRBV5-1
CASRVGGTGKTEAFF
TGCGCCAGCAGGGTGGGCGGGACAGGGAAGACTGAAGCTTTCTTT
>TRBD2|TRBJ2-7|once|TRBV11-3
CASSPGGLAGDEQYF
TGTGCCAGCAGCCCAGGGGGACTAGCGGGGGATGAGCAGTACTTC
>TRBD1|TRBJ1-2|-|TRBV5-1
CASSPDRGWKDGYTF
TGCGCCAGCAGCCCCGACAGGGGTTGGAAGGATGGCTACACCTTC
>TRBD1|TRBJ2-3|many|TRBV29-1
CSVVAPGQEHTQYF
TGCAGCGTGGTCGCCCCGGGACAGGAGCATACGCAGTATTTT
>TRBD1|TRBJ2-1|many|TRBV28
CASLYTRDRVRNEQFF
TGTGCCAGCCTATACACCCGGGACAGGGTAAGGAATGAGCAGTTCTTC
>TRBD2|TRBJ2-1|few|TRBV15
CATSRGRTSGSYVNEQFF
TGTGCCACCAGCAGAGGACGGACTAGCGGGAGTTACGTCAATGAGCAGTTCTTC
>-|TRBJ1-1|-|TRBV10-2
CARQGDMYTEAFF
TGCGCCAGGCAAGGGGACATGTACACTGAAGCTTTCTTT
>-|TRBJ2-1|few|TRBV29-1
CSLGDSPYNEQFF
TGCAGTTTGGGAGACTCCCCCTACAATGAGCAGTTCTTC
>-|TRBJ1-1|few|TRBV10-2
CASREIPGTKNTEAFF
TGCGCCAGCCGGGAGATTCCCGGGACAAAGAACACTGAAGCTTTCTTT
>TRBD2|TRBJ2-7|few|TRBV5-1
CASSLVAGVIPYEQYF
TGCGCCAGCAGCTTGGTAGCGGGAGTAATCCCCTACGAGCAGTACTTC
>TRBD1|TRBJ1-2|-|TRBV7-9
CASTEQGEGYTF
TGTGCCAGCACCGAACAGGGGGAAGGCTACACCTTC